This T cell receptor (beta chain) appears in the sequencing data of a study of blood T cell repertoires in COVID-19. Looking at the study overall: Recovered status in Cohort 3 required two negative PCRs, clearance, or symptom resolution.

Generated by immunoSEQ multiplex PCR, the TCRdb table keeps only in-frame clones and is missing some. The data contain hundreds of thousands of clones, less than 90% of them seen just once; the ten biggest clones take up about 3.1%. CDR1 is SQVTM, CDR2 ANQGSEA, per germline. The CDR3 totals 13 residues. The V segment lost 5 bases and the J segment 1 base; nucleotides outside the gene matches: 1. The sequence was obtained from a woman in her fifties or sixties in a cohort exposed to, infected with or recovered from COVID-19 (not recorded which). The chain uses TRBV29-1 and TRBJ2-2, with 7 nucleotides matching TRBD1. The sample consisted of PBMCs or T cells enriched from blood (not recorded which). CDR3 bases: TGCAGCGTTAGGACAGGGAACACCGGGGAGCTGTTTTTT. Translated: CSVRTGNTGELFF.